This is a list of T cell receptor beta chains from one sample in a study of technical replicates of blood from a handful of donors. Profiled with immunoSEQ multiplex PCR; TCRdb holds only in-frame clones, not every one. This sample carries fewer than 100,000 clones, under 97% of them seen once, and the ten largest clones take 0.2% to 0.25%. Material: T cells isolated from PBMCs. These receptor sequences come from a human donor in good health. The CDR3 runs from the conserved cysteine through the conserved F or W. Each record gives: V gene, J gene, D gene, clone size, CDR3 protein, CDR3 DNA. A D gene is named only where the DNA matches it firmly. Clone sizes are given selectively: once, few, many, or a class where the clone is expanded.

v_gene: TRBV15; j_gene: TRBJ2-7; d_gene: -; abundance: once; CDR3aa: CATSIPPGEQYF; CDR3nt: TGTGCCACCAGCATCCCTCCAGGGGAACAGTACTTC
v_gene: TRBV7-9; j_gene: TRBJ1-1; d_gene: TRBD1; abundance: -; CDR3aa: CASSLRGTGDTEAFF; CDR3nt: TGTGCCAGCAGCTTAAGAGGGACAGGGGATACTGAAGCTTTCTTT
v_gene: TRBV10-3; j_gene: TRBJ2-1; d_gene: TRBD1; abundance: -; CDR3aa: CAISESLQGAYEQFF; CDR3nt: TGTGCCATCAGTGAGTCGTTACAGGGGGCATATGAGCAGTTCTTC
v_gene: TRBV5-5; j_gene: TRBJ2-7; d_gene: -; abundance: -; CDR3aa: CASNRDILSYEQYF; CDR3nt: TGTGCCAGCAACCGGGACATATTATCCTACGAGCAGTACTTC
v_gene: TRBV7-9; j_gene: TRBJ2-4; d_gene: -; abundance: once; CDR3aa: CASSRGGPEENIQYF; CDR3nt: TGTGCCAGCAGCCGAGGCGGGCCAGAAGAAAACATTCAGTACTTC
v_gene: TRBV7-9; j_gene: TRBJ1-1; d_gene: -; abundance: -; CDR3aa: CASSSTTGPNTEAFF; CDR3nt: TGTGCCAGCAGCTCGACGACAGGACCGAACACTGAAGCTTTCTTT
v_gene: TRBV6-5; j_gene: TRBJ2-1; d_gene: -; abundance: -; CDR3aa: CASSYSGYGNNEQFF; CDR3nt: TGTGCCAGCAGTTACTCCGGCTACGGGAACAATGAGCAGTTCTTC
v_gene: TRBV19; j_gene: TRBJ2-1; d_gene: TRBD1; abundance: -; CDR3aa: CASSIVGTGTNNEQFF; CDR3nt: TGTGCCAGTAGTATAGTAGGGACAGGGACCAACAATGAGCAGTTCTTC
v_gene: TRBV6-5; j_gene: TRBJ1-2; d_gene: -; abundance: -; CDR3aa: CASSSHSRGYGYTF; CDR3nt: TGTGCCAGCAGCTCTCACTCACGGGGCTATGGCTACACCTTC
v_gene: TRBV5-1; j_gene: TRBJ1-1; d_gene: TRBD1; abundance: -; CDR3aa: CASSLGTGTEAFF; CDR3nt: TGCGCCAGCAGCTTGGGGACAGGGACTGAAGCTTTCTTT